The 10 T cell receptor beta chains below come from one sample, sequenced in a study of graft-versus-host responses after intestinal transplantation. Sequenced by immunoSEQ multiplex PCR; TCRdb stores in-frame clones only, minus some. The data contain 15,000 to 20,000 clones, 82% of them singletons. The sample here was PBMCs, taken 14 days after transplant. The receptors stem from a human patient who received an intestinal transplant, so some T cells may come from the graft donor.

This chain uses TRBV4-1 with TRBJ2-5, with 8 bases identical to TRBD1. Per germline, CDR1 MGHRA and CDR2 YSYEKL. V lost 1 base and J lost 5; bases outside the gene matches: 3. The length of the CDR3 is 14 residues. In DNA, the CDR3 is TGCGCCAGCAGCCAAGCCGGACAGGGTGAGACCCAGTACTTC. Its protein is CASSQAGQGETQYF.

The V gene is TRBV28, the J gene TRBJ2-1; 11 positions match TRBD2. The CDR3 sequence is 14 residues long. V shed 10 bases, J shed 3 bases, and the junction held 5 bases outside the gene matches. The germline gives CDR1 MDHEN, CDR2 SYDVKM. DNA of the CDR3: TGTGCCACAACGACTAGCGGGATCTACAATGAGCAGTTCTTC. This encodes CATTTSGIYNEQFF.

V and J are TRBV4-1 and TRBJ2-5, with TRBD2 identical over 10 bases. The junction had 3 bases not matched to a gene; V was cut back by 1 base and J by 1 base. There are 16 residues in the CDR3. Germline CDR1 and CDR2: MGHRA and YSYEKL. For the CDR3, the DNA is TGCGCCAGCAGCCAAGTCCAGCGGGAGGGCCAAGAGACCCAGTACTTC. Translating it yields CASSQVQREGQETQYF.

V usage is TRBV18 and J usage is TRBJ2-4; 7 bases agree with TRBD1. Germline assignment: CDR1 KGHSH and CDR2 LQKENI. Unmatched junction bases numbered 4, after V lost 6 bases and J lost 5 bases. The CDR3 totals 13 residues. The CDR3 bases are TGTGCCAGCTCGGTCGGACAGGAAAACATTCAGTACTTC. Translation: CASSVGQENIQYF. The full variable domain, its missing parts supplied by reference TRBV18 and TRBJ2-4, is NAGVMQNPRHLVRRRGQEARLRCSPMKGHSHVYWYRQLPEEGLKFMVYLQKENIIDESGMPKERFSAEFPKEGPSILRIQQVVRGDSAAYFCASSVGQENIQYFGAGTRLSVL.

The chain couples TRBV18 to TRBJ2-3; D call uncertain. From germline, CDR1 is KGHSH and CDR2 LQKENI. CDR3 size: 14 residues. V was cut by 4 bases and J by 3 bases, with 11 bases left in between. CDR3 in amino acids: CASSRIPATDTQYF. The CDR3 DNA is TGTGCCAGCTCACGGATCCCGGCGACAGATACGCAGTATTTT.

V usage is TRBV23-1 and J usage is TRBJ2-7; D call uncertain. TRBV23-1 falls under the ORF class, with uncertain function. The V gene lost 2 bases and the J gene lost 4 bases, with 3 bases spanning the gap. CDR3 size: 11 residues. The CDR3 sequence is CASSQGYEQYF. The CDR3 bases are TGCGCCAGCAGTCAAGGGTACGAGCAGTACTTC.

The chain recombines TRBV9 with TRBJ2-3; TRBD1 matches at 7 bases. The CDR3 has 15 residues. Looked up from germline, CDR1 is SGDLS and CDR2 is YYNGEE. The junction had 5 bases not matched to a gene; V was cut back by 4 bases and J by 0 bases. CDR3 region: CASSLDRASTDTQYF. CDR3 coding DNA: TGTGCCAGCAGCCTTGACAGGGCTAGCACAGATACGCAGTATTTT.

The J gene is TRBJ2-5, the V gene TRBV6-6; D is undetermined. V was shortened by 11 bases and J by 2 bases, with 12 bases between the two germline ends. From germline, CDR1 is MNHNY and CDR2 SVGAGI (reference sequence). The CDR3 extends over 12 amino acids. CDR3 in amino acids: CAVSVAQETQYF. In DNA form, the CDR3 reads TGTGCCGTCTCCGTTGCTCAAGAGACCCAGTACTTC.

The genes are TRBV4-1 and TRBJ2-5; 8 bases match TRBD1. The CDR3 is 18 amino acids. CDR1 and CDR2 from the germline V gene are MGHRA and YSYEKL. V dropped 4 bases and J dropped 1; count of bases not matched to a gene: 14. The CDR3 loop is CASSPSIRGPEPQETQYF. CDR3 DNA sequence: TGCGCCAGCAGCCCAAGTATCAGGGGGCCCGAACCCCAAGAGACCCAGTACTTC.

This clone was observed a single time. V gene TRBV5-1 combines with J gene TRBJ2-1; 9 bases are shared with TRBD1. In germline, CDR1 is SGHRS, CDR2 YFSETQ. The length of the CDR3 is 15 residues. Trimming cost V 6 bases and J 3 bases; bases outside gene matches: 7. The CDR3, as DNA: TGCGCCAGCAAGATCAGGACAGGGGACTACAATGAGCAGTTCTTC. Encoded protein: CASKIRTGDYNEQFF.